The next 30 T cell receptor beta chains were all read from a single sample in a study of shared clonotypes between healthy human individuals. Clones were read by immunoSEQ multiplex PCR, and TCRdb kept only the in-frame ones, dropping some. The sample consists of more than 850,000 clones, about four fifths of them appearing once. Sample: memory CD4+ T cells from PBMCs. Documented subset: CD45RA-negative fraction. Receptors were obtained from a man aged 18 to 30 in good health. Some clones in this sample may be carry-over from other donors' samples.

The chain combines TRBV7-9 with TRBJ1-4, with a weak D call TRBD1 (6 bases). Per the germline V gene, CDR1 is SEHNR and CDR2 is FQNEAQ (reference sequence). V shed 5 bases and J shed 8 bases, with 18 bases lying between them. The CDR3 totals 15 residues. In DNA form, the CDR3 reads TGTGCCAGCAGCCAAGGGGGGGACATAAGCGAAAAACTGTTTTTT. The encoded protein is CASSQGGDISEKLFF.

V and J are TRBV28 and TRBJ1-2, with D unresolved. CDR1 MDHEN and CDR2 SYDVKM come from the germline V gene. V shed 2 bases and J shed 3 bases, with 10 bases lying between them. The length of the CDR3 is 14 residues. The CDR3 sequence is CASSLGVSYYGYTF. The CDR3, as DNA: TGTGCCAGCAGTTTAGGTGTCAGCTACTATGGCTACACCTTC.

This chain links TRBV15 with TRBJ2-1; D call uncertain. This CDR3 has 12 amino acids. The germline gives CDR1 LNHNV, CDR2 YYDKDF (reference sequence). V lost 0 bases to trimming and J lost 9 bases, with 6 bases between them. CDR3 residues: CATSRDSGEQFF. The DNA for the CDR3 is TGTGCCACCAGCAGAGATTCGGGTGAGCAGTTCTTC.

This clone has more than one count but fewer than ten. This chain's CDR3 is CASSYEQGVGTQYF. The CDR3 DNA reads TGTGCCAGCAGTTACGAGCAGGGGGTCGGGACCCAGTACTTC. The chain is built from TRBV6-5 and TRBJ2-5; 7 bases fit TRBD1. The CDR3 loop spans 14 amino acids. V dropped 2 bases and J dropped 7; count of bases not matched to a gene: 7. The V gene's germline CDR1 is MNHEY and CDR2 SVGAGI.

The rearrangement links TRBV5-4 to TRBJ1-5; unclear D gene. The CDR3 spans 14 residues. With 3 bases removed from V and 9 bases from J, the gap between germline ends came to 16 bases. Germline V gene lookup returns CDR1 SGHNT and CDR2 YYREEE (reference sequence). In nucleotides, the CDR3 is TGTGCCAGCAGCTACGGACCGAGCGCCGGGCCCCAGCATTTT. Protein product: CASSYGPSAGPQHF.

As to this clone: Other DNA sequences in the same sample also yield this CDR3. CDR3 bases: TGTGCCAGCAGCCGTCAAGCGGTTTACAATGAGCAGTTCTTC. As protein: CASSRQAVYNEQFF. V and J are TRBV7-2 and TRBJ2-1; TRBD2 is a possible D gene (5 bases). Germline lookup yields CDR1 SGHTA and CDR2 FQGNSA. The CDR3 is 14 amino acids. V was trimmed by 5 bases and J by 4 bases, leaving 12 bases between them.

CDR3 nucleotide sequence: TGTGCCAGTTCAAGGACAGGGAAGCCAGGGGAGACCCAGTACTTC. Translation gives CASSRTGKPGETQYF. The rearrangement links TRBV19 to TRBJ2-5; 8 nucleotides match TRBD1. Germline V gene sequence: CDR1 LNHDA, CDR2 SQIVND (reference sequence). With 8 bases clipped from V and 5 bases from J, the junction kept 13 bases outside the gene matches. This CDR3 region has 15 residues. Looking up the rest from reference TRBV19 and TRBJ2-5 gives the full variable domain: DGGITQSPKYLFRKEGQNVTLSCEQNLNHDAMYWYRQDPGQGLRLIYYSQIVNDFQKGDIAEGYSVSREKKESFPLTVTSAQKNPTAFYLCASSRTGKPGETQYFGPGTRLLVL.

This clone showed up just once. J is TRBJ2-7 and V is TRBV19, with a tentative D call TRBD2 (7 bases). V was cut by 5 bases and J by 1 base, with 18 bases left in between. The CDR3 runs to 16 residues. The V gene's germline CDR1 is LNHDA and CDR2 SQIVND (reference sequence). Here the CDR3 DNA reads TGTGCCAGTAGTCGGACGCTGGGGAGGGGGTCCTACGAGCAGTACTTC. Translated, it gives CASSRTLGRGSYEQYF. Complete variable domain (other parts from reference TRBV19 and TRBJ2-7): DGGITQSPKYLFRKEGQNVTLSCEQNLNHDAMYWYRQDPGQGLRLIYYSQIVNDFQKGDIAEGYSVSREKKESFPLTVTSAQKNPTAFYLCASSRTLGRGSYEQYFGPGTRLTVT.

In nucleotides, the CDR3 is TGTGCCAGCAGCTACGTCCCGGGGGGCGGCACTGAAGCTTTCTTT. Protein: CASSYVPGGGTEAFF. V is TRBV6-1 and J is TRBJ1-1; possible D gene TRBD1, 6 bases. Deletions cut 6 bases from V and 4 bases from J, with 18 bases between. The germline V gene has CDR1 MNHNS and CDR2 SASEGT. The CDR3 runs to 15 residues.

DNA for the CDR3: TGTGCCAGCAGCGTAGGTGGTAGCGGGAGGTTCACAGATACGCAGTATTTT. This codes for CASSVGGSGRFTDTQYF. This sequence joins TRBV9 and TRBJ2-3; 10 bases agree with TRBD2. The CDR3 is 17 residues long. V gave up 0 bases and J gave up 2 bases; unmatched junction bases: 6. The V gene's germline CDR1 is SGDLS and CDR2 YYNGEE.

J is TRBJ2-5 and V is TRBV19; 7 bases agree with TRBD1. Germline V CDR1 and CDR2: LNHDA, SQIVND (reference sequence). V trimming: 5 bases; J trimming: 5 bases; junction bases outside the gene matches: 11. This CDR3 spans 15 amino acids. DNA for the CDR3: TGTGCCAGTAGTCCAAGACAGGGAGCAAGGGAGACCCAGTACTTC. This encodes CASSPRQGARETQYF.

The chain recombines TRBV9 with TRBJ1-2, with 7 bases matching TRBD1. J lost 4 bases, V lost 3 bases, and 3 bases had no gene match. Germline assignment: CDR1 SGDLS and CDR2 YYNGEE. The CDR3 has 13 residues. The CDR3, as DNA: TGTGCCAGCAGCGCCAGGGGGATCTATGGCTACACCTTC. This codes for CASSARGIYGYTF.

This chain joins TRBV2 and TRBJ1-5; D uncertain. Germline V CDR1 and CDR2: SNHLY, FYNNEI. Trimming removed 7 bases at V and 0 bases at J, with 16 bases between. The CDR3 loop spans 16 amino acids. CDR3 nucleotides: TGTGCCAGCACCATAAGCGGGCCGTATAGCAATCAGCCCCAGCATTTT. Protein: CASTISGPYSNQPQHF.

The chain links TRBV5-4 to TRBJ2-2; D not certain. Trimming pared 1 base from V and 3 bases from J, leaving 7 bases between. The CDR3 extends over 14 amino acids. CDR1 is SGHNT and CDR2 is YYREEE in the germline V gene (reference sequence). The CDR3 DNA reads as TGTGCCAGCAGCTTGCAGGCGGACACCGGGGAGCTGTTTTTT. Its translation: CASSLQADTGELFF.

The chain carries TRBV5-1 and TRBJ2-7, with 8 bases that match TRBD1. The CDR3 loop spans 15 amino acids. The junction had 5 bases not matched to a gene; V was cut back by 0 bases and J by 3 bases. Germline assignment: CDR1 SGHRS and CDR2 YFSETQ. CDR3 nucleotide sequence: TGCGCCAGCAGCTTGGAAGGACAGGGTCTCTACGAGCAGTACTTC. This sequence encodes CASSLEGQGLYEQYF.

The V call is TRBV6-6, the J call TRBJ2-7; D perhaps matches TRBD1 (5 bases). The germline gives CDR1 MNHNY, CDR2 SVGAGI (reference sequence). This CDR3 region has 14 residues. V gave up 11 bases and J gave up 2 bases, with 19 bases separating them. CDR3 in amino acids: CASRTAGPTYEQYF. The CDR3, as DNA: TGTGCCTCCCGCACTGCAGGGCCTACCTACGAGCAGTACTTC.

V and J are TRBV4-3 and TRBJ1-2; TRBD1 might be the D (5 bases). With 0 bases removed from V and 4 bases from J, the gap between germline ends came to 9 bases. Germline V lookup: CDR1 LGHNA, CDR2 YSLEER. This CDR3 contains 14 residues. The CDR3 sequence: CASSQEVGPYGYTF. CDR3 sequence (DNA): TGCGCCAGCAGCCAAGAGGTGGGACCCTATGGCTACACCTTC.

The gene calls are TRBV28 and TRBJ1-5, with 7 bases aligning to TRBD1. Germline assignment: CDR1 MDHEN and CDR2 SYDVKM. The CDR3 is 14 amino acids. V lost 5 bases to trimming and J lost 9 bases; unmatched junction nucleotides: 10. CDR3 amino acids: CASSLTGSWPPQHF. The CDR3 coding sequence is TGTGCCAGCAGTCTGACAGGGTCCTGGCCGCCCCAGCATTTT. The whole variable domain, remainder taken from reference TRBV28 and TRBJ1-5, is DVKVTQSSRYLVKRTGEKVFLECVQDMDHENMFWYRQDPGLGLRLIYFSYDVKMKEKGDIPEGYSVSREKKERFSLILESASTNQTSMYLCASSLTGSWPPQHFGDGTRLSIL.

The chain joins TRBV30 to TRBJ1-6; TRBD1 aligns across 8 bases. This CDR3 spans 13 amino acids. After removal of 5 bases from V and 9 bases from J, the junction contained 6 bases not matched to a gene. CDR1 is GTSNPN, CDR2 SVGIG, per germline (reference sequence). CDR3 amino acids: CAWGTGIGSPLHF. DNA for the CDR3: TGTGCCTGGGGGACAGGTATAGGTTCACCCCTCCACTTT. The variable domain in full, completed from reference TRBV30 and TRBJ1-6, reads SQTIHQWPATLVQPVGSPLSLECTVEGTSNPNLYWYRQAAGRGLQLLFYSVGIGQISSEVPQNLSASRPQDRQFILSSKKLLLSDSGFYLCAWGTGIGSPLHFGNGTRLTVT.

The chain recombines TRBV28 with TRBJ2-4, with D uncertain. The CDR3 sequence is 13 residues long. Deletions cut 3 bases from V and 0 bases from J, with 3 bases between. The germline CDR1 and CDR2 sequences are MDHEN and SYDVKM. The chain's CDR3 is CASSLTAKNIQYF. For the CDR3, the DNA is TGTGCCAGCAGTTTGACAGCCAAAAACATTCAGTACTTC.

J is TRBJ2-7 and V is TRBV12-2. TRBV12-2 is a documented pseudogene. The CDR3 spans 14 residues. CDR3 sequence reads: CASRLAHPPYEQYF. The CDR3 DNA reads as TGTGCAAGTCGCTTAGCCCACCCCCCCTACGAGCAGTACTTC.

This clone appeared a few times. This chain links TRBV7-6 with TRBJ2-1; 10 bases are a match to TRBD2. CDR1 is SGHVS, CDR2 FNYEAQ, per germline. Trimming cost V 8 bases and J 0 bases; bases outside gene matches: 16. The CDR3 has 19 residues. Written as DNA, the CDR3 is TGTGCCAGCTCTAGGTGGGCTAGCGGGAGAAGGGGCTCCTACAATGAGCAGTTCTTC. Residues: CASSRWASGRRGSYNEQFF.

This chain links TRBV29-1 with TRBJ2-4, with 16 bases matching TRBD2. Trimming cost V 4 bases and J 2 bases; bases outside gene matches: 11. Germline V lookup: CDR1 SQVTM, CDR2 ANQGSEA. CDR3 length equals 19 residues. The CDR3 nucleotides read TGCAGCGTTGTTTCTGGGACTAGCGGGAGGGCCGCGTCCAAAAACATTCAGTACTTC. Protein sequence: CSVVSGTSGRAASKNIQYF.

This clone is a singleton in its sample. The CDR3 sequence is CASSPLFFGRGGETQYF. CDR3 DNA: TGTGCCAGCAGTCCCCTCTTTTTCGGGAGAGGGGGAGAGACCCAGTACTTC. The chain employs TRBV27 and TRBJ2-5; D tentatively reads TRBD1 or TRBD2 (6 bases each). The germline V gene encodes CDR1 MNHEY and CDR2 SMNVEV (reference sequence). The CDR3 is 17 residues long. The V end lost 5 bases, the J end lost 4 bases, and 23 bases lay between the germline ends.

The chain is built from TRBV6-6 and TRBJ1-1; D is possibly TRBD1 (5 bases). The germline gives CDR1 MNHNY, CDR2 SVGAGI (reference sequence). This CDR3 comprises 13 residues. The V and J ends lost 4 bases and 8 bases respectively, with 14 bases between them. The CDR3 spells CASSSRDGGEAFF. The CDR3 coding sequence is TGTGCCAGCAGTTCCCGGGACGGAGGAGAAGCTTTCTTT.

The gene calls are TRBV10-3 and TRBJ1-2; 8 bases align to TRBD1. V lost 6 bases and J lost 5; bases outside the gene matches: 5. The CDR3 has 13 residues. Germline V gene sequence: CDR1 ENHRY, CDR2 SYGVKD. CDR3: CAISKDRDYGYTF. The CDR3 region has the DNA TGTGCCATCAGCAAGGACAGGGATTATGGCTACACCTTC.

The chain recombines TRBV7-3 with TRBJ2-2, with TRBD1 matching 12 bases. V lost 4 bases to trimming and J lost 4 bases; unmatched junction nucleotides: 7. CDR3 length: 17 amino acids. Germline V gene lookup returns CDR1 SGHTA and CDR2 FQGTGA. CDR3: CASSSGQGARGTGELFF. The CDR3 region has the DNA TGTGCCAGCAGCTCGGGACAGGGGGCCCGCGGCACCGGGGAGCTGTTTTTT.

V gene TRBV20-1 combines with J gene TRBJ1-5; D perhaps matches TRBD1 (5 bases). The germline V gene has CDR1 DFQATT and CDR2 SNEGSKA (reference sequence). This CDR3 has 11 amino acids. The V end lost 3 bases, the J end lost 10 bases, and 10 bases lay between the germline ends. The DNA for the CDR3 is TGCAGTGCTAGGGGGGGAAATCCCCAGCATTTT. Encoded protein: CSARGGNPQHF.

The genes are TRBV18 and TRBJ1-2; maybe TRBD1 (6 bases). The CDR3 contains 15 residues. V shed 3 bases and J shed 2 bases, with 13 bases lying between them. CDR1 KGHSH and CDR2 LQKENI come from the germline V gene. The CDR3 loop is CASSPLGQLNYGYTF. For the CDR3, the DNA is TGTGCCAGCTCACCCTTAGGACAGCTGAACTATGGCTACACCTTC.

V and J are TRBV15 and TRBJ2-6; 8 bases are shared with TRBD1. Germline CDR1 and CDR2: LNHNV and YYDKDF (reference sequence). The CDR3 runs 17 residues. Losses at the gene ends were 4 bases for V and 2 bases for J; bases not matched to a gene: 7. The CDR3 sequence: CATSTRTGLPGANVLTF. Here the CDR3 DNA reads TGTGCCACCAGCACCCGGACAGGGTTACCTGGGGCCAACGTCCTGACTTTC.